Listed below are T cell receptor beta chains from one sample, sequenced in a study of post-analysis software for immune sequencing data. One entry per CDR3 protein results from TCRdb running MiXCR on the PCR reads. The sample records about 820,000 distinct CDR3 sequences, approximately 50% being singletons. Specimen: blood. These receptors came from a girl between 5 and 17 years old with multiple sclerosis. Each CDR3 is given with its conserved first and last residue. The D gene is left open where the match is weak. Clone size is given for some rows only: seen once, a few or many times, or a class if the clone is expanded.

clone_size	d_call	cdr3_length	v_call	j_call	cdr3_aa	cdr3_nt
NA	TRBD2	14	TRBV20-1	TRBJ2-5	CSASPGGGPETQYF	TGCAGTGCTAGTCCGGGGGGGGGACCGGAGACCCAGTACTTC
NA	NA	13	TRBV20-1	TRBJ1-2	CSARFSPNYGYTF	TGCAGTGCTAGGTTTTCCCCTAACTATGGCTACACCTTC
NA	TRBD2	18	TRBV5-6	TRBJ2-5	CASSLPRLAGGARETQYF	TGTGCCAGCAGCTTGCCGAGACTAGCGGGGGGCGCCCGCGAGACCCAGTACTTC
NA	NA	14	TRBV13	TRBJ2-7	CASSQEGQNYEQYF	TGTGCCAGCAGCCAAGAAGGACAAAACTACGAGCAGTACTTC
NA	TRBD2	15	TRBV29-1	TRBJ2-3	CSALRSSGVVDTQYF	TGCAGCGCTCTAAGATCTAGCGGGGTTGTAGATACGCAGTATTTT
NA	TRBD1	14	TRBV5-1	TRBJ2-1	CAIRAGTGYNEQFF	TGCGCCATCCGTGCCGGGACAGGATACAATGAGCAGTTCTTC
NA	TRBD1	15	TRBV10-3	TRBJ2-7	CAIRRTGTAAYEQYF	TGTGCCATCAGGCGAACCGGGACAGCCGCCTACGAGCAGTACTTC
NA	NA	15	TRBV11-2	TRBJ2-5	CASRPGVFLGNEQYF	TGTGCCAGCAGGCCAGGGGTCTTCTTGGGTAATGAGCAGTACTTC
NA	NA	14	TRBV20-1	TRBJ2-1	CSARARVSYNEQFF	TGCAGTGCTAGAGCGCGCGTCTCCTACAATGAGCAGTTCTTC
few	NA	12	TRBV20-1	TRBJ2-3	CSAREAGDTQYF	TGCAGTGCTAGAGAGGCTGGAGATACGCAGTATTTT
NA	NA	21	TRBV5-1	TRBJ2-6	CASSLDPRVLAGGSGANVLTF	TGCGCCAGCAGCTTGGATCCCCGCGTCCTGGCAGGAGGCTCTGGGGCCAACGTCCTGACTTTC
few	TRBD2	15	TRBV12-3/TRBV12-4	TRBJ2-7	CASSLGTSGRREQYF	TGTGCCAGCAGTTTAGGGACTAGCGGGAGGCGGGAGCAGTACTTC
NA	TRBD1	15	TRBV29-1	TRBJ2-3	CSVETRGGITDTQYF	TGCAGCGTTGAAACCCGAGGGGGCATCACAGATACGCAGTATTTT
NA	TRBD2	17	TRBV7-8	TRBJ2-7	CASSLKIAGGLSYEQYF	TGTGCCAGCAGCCTCAAAATAGCGGGGGGGCTCTCCTACGAGCAGTACTTC
few	NA	17	TRBV30	TRBJ1-2	CAWSDPLRQVLNYGYTF	TGTGCCTGGAGTGACCCCCTTAGACAGGTCCTTAACTATGGCTACACCTTC
NA	NA	18	TRBV5-1	TRBJ2-1	CASSLWGFGGVGTNEQFF	TGCGCCAGCAGCTTATGGGGGTTTGGTGGAGTTGGTACAAATGAGCAGTTCTTC
few	NA	14	TRBV6-6	TRBJ2-7	CASSAGSSTYEQYF	TGTGCCAGCTCCGCCGGCAGCTCGACCTACGAGCAGTACTTC
NA	TRBD1	16	TRBV7-9	TRBJ2-5	CASSLEWTGSGETQYF	TGTGCCAGCAGCTTAGAATGGACAGGCTCCGGAGAGACCCAGTACTTC
NA	NA	13	TRBV7-3	TRBJ2-5	CASSRTGTGTQYF	TGTGCCAGCAGTCGTACCGGCACTGGGACCCAGTACTTC
NA	NA	14	TRBV7-9	TRBJ1-5	CASSSSTGYQPQHF	TGTGCCAGCAGCTCGTCGACAGGTTATCAGCCCCAGCATTTT
NA	TRBD1	15	TRBV7-9	TRBJ2-1	CASSWGQGGYDEQFF	TGTGCCAGCAGCTGGGGACAGGGAGGTTATGATGAGCAGTTCTTC
NA	TRBD2	16	TRBV29-1	TRBJ2-7	CSVKGWKREFTDEQYF	TGCAGCGTTAAGGGGTGGAAGCGGGAATTTACTGACGAGCAGTACTTC
NA	TRBD2	18	TRBV3-1	TRBJ2-7	CASSPRIGTSGQTYEQYF	TGTGCCAGCAGTCCAAGAATAGGGACTAGCGGGCAGACCTACGAGCAGTACTTC
few	TRBD2	16	TRBV6-1	TRBJ2-3	CASPRAPLARTDTQYF	TGTGCCAGCCCCCGGGCGCCACTAGCGCGCACAGATACGCAGTATTTT
NA	TRBD2	15	TRBV12-3/TRBV12-4	TRBJ2-7	CASSSGRGREGEQYF	TGTGCCAGCAGTTCAGGGAGGGGACGGGAGGGTGAGCAGTACTTC
NA	TRBD2	15	TRBV5-1	TRBJ2-5	CASSLTGGPVETQYF	TGCGCCAGCAGCTTGACGGGAGGGCCCGTGGAGACCCAGTACTTC
NA	NA	15	TRBV5-1	TRBJ2-3	CASSLSLNMGDTQYF	TGCGCCAGCAGCTTGTCCTTAAATATGGGAGATACGCAGTATTTT
NA	NA	16	TRBV2	TRBJ2-2	CASSEESLQNTGELFF	TGTGCCAGCAGTGAAGAATCGCTCCAGAACACCGGGGAGCTGTTTTTT
NA	NA	14	TRBV10-2	TRBJ2-7	CASIGQPGIYEQYF	TGCGCCAGCATCGGACAGCCGGGGATCTACGAGCAGTACTTC
NA	TRBD2	18	TRBV7-3	TRBJ2-6	CASSPVAGGYLGANVLTF	TGTGCCAGCAGCCCAGTAGCGGGAGGTTATCTTGGGGCCAACGTCCTGACTTTC
few	TRBD1	17	TRBV3-1	TRBJ1-2	CASSQVGMGQGTYGYTF	TGTGCCAGCAGCCAAGTTGGAATGGGACAGGGGACCTATGGCTACACCTTC
NA	TRBD2	17	TRBV7-2	TRBJ2-5	CASSFPAHPGGLETQYF	TGTGCCAGCAGCTTCCCCGCCCACCCGGGGGGGTTGGAGACCCAGTACTTC
few	NA	15	TRBV15	TRBJ2-5	CATSREPGSQETQYF	TGTGCCACCAGCAGAGAACCGGGATCCCAAGAGACCCAGTACTTC
NA	NA	19	TRBV4-1	TRBJ2-3	CASSQRSSRGDPYPDTQYF	TGCGCCAGCAGCCAGAGGAGTTCTAGGGGGGATCCGTATCCAGATACGCAGTATTTT
NA	TRBD2	15	TRBV20-1	TRBJ2-1	CSARAGGLAYNEQFF	TGCAGTGCTAGAGCGGGAGGGTTAGCCTACAATGAGCAGTTCTTC
few	NA	14	TRBV5-1	TRBJ1-2	CASSLAGTAYGYTF	TGCGCCAGCAGCTTGGCGGGGACGGCCTATGGCTACACCTTC
NA	TRBD2	16	TRBV9	TRBJ2-7	CASSVAGLAASYEQYF	TGTGCCAGCAGCGTTGCTGGACTAGCGGCCTCCTACGAGCAGTACTTC
NA	NA	15	TRBV20-1	TRBJ2-3	CSAQNPGVFTDTQYF	TGCAGTGCTCAAAACCCCGGGGTCTTTACAGATACGCAGTATTTT
many	TRBD2	15	TRBV10-3	TRBJ2-3	CAISDGTSGRKTQYF	TGTGCCATCAGCGACGGGACTAGCGGGAGAAAGACGCAGTATTTT
NA	TRBD2	14	TRBV29-1	TRBJ2-5	CSVERAGGGETQYF	TGCAGCGTTGAAAGGGCAGGCGGGGGAGAGACCCAGTACTTC
NA	NA	13	TRBV20-1	TRBJ2-5	CSASRRTQETQYF	TGCAGTGCTAGCCGTCGGACCCAAGAGACCCAGTACTTC
NA	NA	14	TRBV7-2	TRBJ1-5	CASSLALEKGPQHF	TGTGCCAGCAGCTTAGCGCTCGAGAAGGGGCCCCAGCATTTT
few	NA	13	TRBV20-1	TRBJ2-1	CSARDKRYNEQFF	TGCAGTGCTAGAGATAAGCGGTACAATGAGCAGTTCTTC
few	NA	12	TRBV12-3/TRBV12-4	TRBJ1-2	CASSGQTYGYTF	TGTGCCAGCAGCGGACAGACCTATGGCTACACCTTC
NA	NA	13	TRBV12-3/TRBV12-4	TRBJ2-1	CASTPWVMNEQFF	TGTGCCAGCACCCCGTGGGTTATGAATGAGCAGTTCTTC
NA	NA	11	TRBV12-3/TRBV12-4	TRBJ2-5	CASSSRQSAYF	TGTGCCAGCAGTTCTCGACAGTCGGCGTACTTC
NA	TRBD1	14	TRBV28	TRBJ2-7	CASNLLQGAGEQYF	TGTGCCAGCAACCTTTTACAGGGGGCGGGGGAGCAGTACTTC
NA	NA	14	TRBV10-3	TRBJ2-7	CAISESITSYEQYF	TGTGCCATCAGTGAGTCGATAACTTCCTACGAGCAGTACTTC
once	TRBD1	16	TRBV15	TRBJ2-3	CATSTGDRIFTDTQYF	TGTGCCACCAGCACCGGGGACAGGATTTTCACAGATACGCAGTATTTT
many	NA	15	TRBV29-1	TRBJ2-1	CSVSFYLTSYNEQFF	TGCAGCGTTTCGTTCTACCTGACCTCCTACAATGAGCAGTTCTTC
NA	TRBD2	11	TRBV29-1	TRBJ2-5	CSAAGVETQYF	TGCAGCGCAGCGGGAGTAGAGACCCAGTACTTC
few	NA	15	TRBV5-1	TRBJ2-6	CASSPLWAGANVLTF	TGCGCCAGCAGCCCCCTCTGGGCTGGGGCCAACGTCCTGACTTTC
NA	NA	12	TRBV3-1	TRBJ1-1	CASSRDRGEAFF	TGTGCCAGCAGCCGAGACCGGGGTGAAGCTTTCTTT
NA	TRBD1	16	TRBV30	TRBJ2-7	CAWSRTGTFSSYEQYF	TGTGCCTGGAGCCGGACAGGGACCTTCAGCTCCTACGAGCAGTACTTC
NA	NA	14	TRBV20-1	TRBJ2-5	CSARDPQSQETQYF	TGCAGTGCTAGAGACCCACAGTCCCAAGAGACCCAGTACTTC
NA	TRBD2	15	TRBV3-1	TRBJ2-7	CASSQDYGGAYEQYF	TGTGCCAGCAGCCAAGATTACGGGGGGGCCTACGAGCAGTACTTC
few	NA	13	TRBV12-3/TRBV12-4	TRBJ1-1	CASSLRTNTEAFF	TGTGCCAGCAGTTTAAGAACGAACACTGAAGCTTTCTTT
few	NA	11	TRBV25-1	TRBJ2-1	CASSEFYEQFF	TGTGCCAGCAGTGAATTTTATGAGCAGTTCTTC